A single sample gave rise to the 5 T cell receptor beta chains below, sequenced in a study of beta chain features in type 1 diabetes. The study reverse transcribed the entire isolated RNA, so it sequenced expressed TCRB transcripts. Assay used: immunoSEQ multiplex PCR; TCRdb lists only in-frame clones, some missing. Of some 150,000 clones in the sample, under 60% are singletons; the top ten hold under 0.45%. The sequenced sample consisted of Tregs from blood. Source of these receptors: a man in his late teens or twenties in good health.

The V and J genes are TRBV28 and TRBJ1-2, with 8 bases matching TRBD1. Germline V CDR1 and CDR2: MDHEN, SYDVKM. J gave up 7 bases and V 6 bases, and 10 bases lay outside the gene matches. This CDR3 region has 14 residues. The CDR3 nucleotides are TGTGCCAGCAGCTTACACGGACAGGGCTCTGGCTACACCTTC. The encoded protein is CASSLHGQGSGYTF.

This clone was counted only a few times. The chain employs TRBV27 and TRBJ2-1; 7 positions agree with TRBD1. With V trimmed by 7 bases and J by 6 bases, 9 bases remained unmatched. The germline V gene encodes CDR1 MNHEY and CDR2 SMNVEV (reference sequence). The CDR3 consists of 14 residues. The CDR3 sequence is CASISTNRGNEQFF. For the CDR3, the DNA is TGTGCCAGCATCTCGACCAACAGGGGCAATGAGCAGTTCTTC.

The chain carries TRBV7-3 and TRBJ2-3; TRBD2 might be the D (6 bases). The CDR3 covers 13 residues. The V gene lost 4 bases and the J gene lost 1 base, with 6 bases spanning the gap. Germline V gene sequence: CDR1 SGHTA, CDR2 FQGTGA. The CDR3 loop reads CASSSGGTDTQYF. Here the CDR3 DNA reads TGTGCCAGCAGCTCGGGGGGCACAGATACGCAGTATTTT.

This clone was detected only once. J is TRBJ2-3 and V is TRBV19; D might be TRBD1 (5 bases). The CDR3 sequence is 14 residues long. CDR1 is LNHDA and CDR2 is SQIVND in the germline V gene (reference sequence). Trimming left V 5 bases short and J 5 bases short, with 14 bases between. This CDR3 is CASSLRGIGDTQYF. The CDR3 DNA is TGTGCCAGTAGTTTAAGGGGAATCGGAGATACGCAGTATTTT.

The V call is TRBV19, the J call TRBJ1-1; D unresolved. V lost 1 base, J lost 1 base, and 7 bases lay in between. The CDR3 runs 14 residues. Germline V CDR1 and CDR2: LNHDA, SQIVND (reference sequence). The CDR3 DNA is TGTGCCAGTAGTATAGGAGGAACGAACACTGAAGCTTTCTTT. It specifies CASSIGGTNTEAFF. Using reference TRBV19 and TRBJ1-1 for the parts outside the CDR3, the full variable domain is DGGITQSPKYLFRKEGQNVTLSCEQNLNHDAMYWYRQDPGQGLRLIYYSQIVNDFQKGDIAEGYSVSREKKESFPLTVTSAQKNPTAFYLCASSIGGTNTEAFFGQGTRLTVV.